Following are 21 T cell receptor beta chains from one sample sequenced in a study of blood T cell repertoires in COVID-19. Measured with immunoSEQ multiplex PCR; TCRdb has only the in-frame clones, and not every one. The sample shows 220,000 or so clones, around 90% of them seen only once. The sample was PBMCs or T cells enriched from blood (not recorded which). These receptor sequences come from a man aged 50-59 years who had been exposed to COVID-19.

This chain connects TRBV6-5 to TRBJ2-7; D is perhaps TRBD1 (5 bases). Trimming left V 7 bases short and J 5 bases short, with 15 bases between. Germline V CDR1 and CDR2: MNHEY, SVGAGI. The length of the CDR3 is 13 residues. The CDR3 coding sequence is TGTGCCAGCAATCCCCAGGGTATCCACGAGCAGTACTTC. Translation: CASNPQGIHEQYF.

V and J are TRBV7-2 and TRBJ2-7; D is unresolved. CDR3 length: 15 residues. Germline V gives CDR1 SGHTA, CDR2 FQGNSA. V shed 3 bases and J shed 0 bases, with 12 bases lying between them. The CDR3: CASSLGRVFSYEQYV. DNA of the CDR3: TGTGCCAGCAGCTTGGGCCGCGTCTTCTCCTACGAGCAGTACGTC.

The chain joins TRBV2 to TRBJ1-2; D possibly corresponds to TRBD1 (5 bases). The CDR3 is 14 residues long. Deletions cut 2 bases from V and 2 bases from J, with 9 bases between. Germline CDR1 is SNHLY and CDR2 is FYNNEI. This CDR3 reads CASSETAGNYGYTF. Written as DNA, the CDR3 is TGTGCCAGCAGTGAAACCGCAGGGAACTATGGCTACACCTTC. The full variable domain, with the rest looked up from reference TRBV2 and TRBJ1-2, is EPEVTQTPSHQVTQMGQEVILRCVPISNHLYFYWYRQILGQKVEFLVSFYNNEISEKSEIFDDQFSVERPDGSNFTLKIRSTKLEDSAMYFCASSETAGNYGYTFGSGTRLTVV.

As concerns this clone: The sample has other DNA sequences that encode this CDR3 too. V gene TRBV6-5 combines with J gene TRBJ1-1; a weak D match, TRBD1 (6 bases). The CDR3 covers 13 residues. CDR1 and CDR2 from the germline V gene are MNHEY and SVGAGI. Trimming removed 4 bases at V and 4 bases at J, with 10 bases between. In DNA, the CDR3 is TGTGCCAGCAGTTCAACAGGGCCCACTGAAGCTTTCTTT. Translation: CASSSTGPTEAFF.

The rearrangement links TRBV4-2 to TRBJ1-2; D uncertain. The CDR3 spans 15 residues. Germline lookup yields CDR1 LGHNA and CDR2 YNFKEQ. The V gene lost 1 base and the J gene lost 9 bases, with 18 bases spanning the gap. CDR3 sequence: CASSQGLLVESSYTF. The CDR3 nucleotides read TGTGCCAGCAGCCAAGGCCTTCTGGTTGAGTCTAGCTACACCTTC.

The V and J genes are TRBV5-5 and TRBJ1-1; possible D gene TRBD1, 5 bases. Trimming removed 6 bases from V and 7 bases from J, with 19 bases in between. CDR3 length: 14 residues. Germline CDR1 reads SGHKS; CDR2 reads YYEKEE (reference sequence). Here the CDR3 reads CASTWRHRGGEAFF. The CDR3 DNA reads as TGTGCCAGCACCTGGAGGCATCGCGGGGGTGAAGCTTTCTTT.

The DNA of the CDR3 is TGTGCTAGTGGTTCAGGACATTCCAATCAGCCCCAGCATTTT. Translation: CASGSGHSNQPQHF. V and J are TRBV12-5 and TRBJ1-5, with D possibly TRBD1 on 5 matching bases. The ends were cut back, 4 bases at V and 3 bases at J, with 10 bases in the middle. The CDR3 runs 14 residues. Germline CDR1 is LGHNT and CDR2 is FRNRAP.

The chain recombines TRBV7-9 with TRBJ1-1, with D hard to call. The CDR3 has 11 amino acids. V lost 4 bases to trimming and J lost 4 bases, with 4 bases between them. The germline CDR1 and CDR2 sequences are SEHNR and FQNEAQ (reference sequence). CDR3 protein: CASSSSTEAFF. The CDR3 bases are TGTGCCAGCAGCTCCAGCACTGAAGCTTTCTTT. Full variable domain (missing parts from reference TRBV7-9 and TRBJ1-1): DTGVSQNPRHKITKRGQNVTFRCDPISEHNRLYWYRQTLGQGPEFLTYFQNEAQLEKSRLLSDRFSAERPKGSFSTLEIQRTEQGDSAMYLCASSSSTEAFFGQGTRLTVV.

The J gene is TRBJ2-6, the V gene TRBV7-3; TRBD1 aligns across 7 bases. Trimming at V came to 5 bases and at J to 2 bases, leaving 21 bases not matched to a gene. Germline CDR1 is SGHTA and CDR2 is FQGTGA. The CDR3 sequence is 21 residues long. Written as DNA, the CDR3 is TGTGCCAGCAGCCTACCGTGGGACAGAGGGCGACCAGAAACTGGGGCCAACGTCCTGACTTTC. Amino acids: CASSLPWDRGRPETGANVLTF.

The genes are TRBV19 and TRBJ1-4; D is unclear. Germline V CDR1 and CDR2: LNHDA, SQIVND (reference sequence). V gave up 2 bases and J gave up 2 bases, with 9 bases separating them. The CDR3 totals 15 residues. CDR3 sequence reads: CASSIRRQTNEKLFF. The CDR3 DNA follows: TGTGCCAGTAGTATAAGGCGGCAGACTAATGAAAAACTGTTTTTT.

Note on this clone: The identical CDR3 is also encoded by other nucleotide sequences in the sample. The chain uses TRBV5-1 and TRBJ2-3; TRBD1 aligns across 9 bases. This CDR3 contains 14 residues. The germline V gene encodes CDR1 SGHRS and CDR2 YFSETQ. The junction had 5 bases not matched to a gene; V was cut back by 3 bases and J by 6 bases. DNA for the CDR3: TGCGCCAGCAGCTCCGGGACAGGGTCCGATACGCAGTATTTT. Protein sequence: CASSSGTGSDTQYF.

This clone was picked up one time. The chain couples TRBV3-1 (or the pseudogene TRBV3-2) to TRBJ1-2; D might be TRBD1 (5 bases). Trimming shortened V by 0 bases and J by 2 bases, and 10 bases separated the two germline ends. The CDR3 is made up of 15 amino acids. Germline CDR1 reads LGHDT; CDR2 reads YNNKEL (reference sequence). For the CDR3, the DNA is TGTGCCAGCAGCCAAGAAGGGCAGGGAAACTATGGCTACACCTTC. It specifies CASSQEGQGNYGYTF.

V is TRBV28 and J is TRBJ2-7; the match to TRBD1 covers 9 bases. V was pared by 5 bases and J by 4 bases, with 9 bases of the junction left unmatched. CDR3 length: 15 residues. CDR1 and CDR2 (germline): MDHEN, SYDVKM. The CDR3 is CASSPPGTGRYEQYV. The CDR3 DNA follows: TGTGCCAGCAGTCCCCCCGGGACAGGGAGGTACGAGCAGTACGTC.

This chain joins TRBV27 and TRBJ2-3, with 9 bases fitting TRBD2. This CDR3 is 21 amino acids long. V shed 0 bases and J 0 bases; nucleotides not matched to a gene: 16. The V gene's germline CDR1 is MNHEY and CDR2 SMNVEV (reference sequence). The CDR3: CASSLSPPLAGVITSTDTQYF. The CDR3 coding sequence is TGTGCCAGCAGTTTATCCCCCCCTTTAGCGGGGGTAATCACTAGCACAGATACGCAGTATTTT.

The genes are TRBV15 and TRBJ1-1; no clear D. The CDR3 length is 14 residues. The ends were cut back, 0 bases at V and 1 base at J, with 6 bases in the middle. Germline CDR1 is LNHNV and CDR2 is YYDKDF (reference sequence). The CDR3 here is CATSRDFGNTEAFF. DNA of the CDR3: TGTGCCACCAGCAGAGATTTCGGGAACACTGAAGCTTTCTTT.

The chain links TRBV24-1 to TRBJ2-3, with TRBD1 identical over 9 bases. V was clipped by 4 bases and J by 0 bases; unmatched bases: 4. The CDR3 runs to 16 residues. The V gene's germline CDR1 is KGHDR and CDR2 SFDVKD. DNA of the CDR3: TGTGCCACCAGTGAACCCGGGACAGGGAGCACAGATACGCAGTATTTT. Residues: CATSEPGTGSTDTQYF.

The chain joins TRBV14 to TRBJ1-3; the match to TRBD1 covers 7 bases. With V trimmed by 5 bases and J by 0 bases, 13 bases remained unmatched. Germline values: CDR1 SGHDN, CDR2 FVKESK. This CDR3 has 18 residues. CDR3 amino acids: CASSERTGLTNSGNTIYF. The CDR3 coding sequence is TGTGCCAGCAGCGAGCGGACAGGCTTAACAAACTCTGGAAACACCATATATTTT.

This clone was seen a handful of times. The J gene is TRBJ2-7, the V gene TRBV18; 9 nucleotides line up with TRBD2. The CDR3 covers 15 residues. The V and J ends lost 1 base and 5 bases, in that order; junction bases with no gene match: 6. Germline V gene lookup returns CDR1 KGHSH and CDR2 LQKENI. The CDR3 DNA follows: TGTGCCAGCTCACCACGGGGGAGCGGGAGGAACGAGCAGTACGTC. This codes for CASSPRGSGRNEQYV.

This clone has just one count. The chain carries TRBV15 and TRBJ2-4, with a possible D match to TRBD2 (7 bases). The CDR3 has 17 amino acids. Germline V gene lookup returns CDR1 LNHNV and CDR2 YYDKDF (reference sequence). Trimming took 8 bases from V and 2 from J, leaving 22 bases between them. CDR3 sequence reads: CATSRAGGGVTKNIQYF. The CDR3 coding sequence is TGTGCCACCTCAAGAGCTGGCGGGGGCGTCACCAAAAACATTCAGTACTTC.

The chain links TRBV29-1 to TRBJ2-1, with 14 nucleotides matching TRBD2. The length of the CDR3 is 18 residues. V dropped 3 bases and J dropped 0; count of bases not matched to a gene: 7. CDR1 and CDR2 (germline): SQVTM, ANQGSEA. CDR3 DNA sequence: TGCAGCGTTGAGGGGACTAGCGGGGGCCTATTCTCCTACAATGAGCAGTTCTTC. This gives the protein CSVEGTSGGLFSYNEQFF.

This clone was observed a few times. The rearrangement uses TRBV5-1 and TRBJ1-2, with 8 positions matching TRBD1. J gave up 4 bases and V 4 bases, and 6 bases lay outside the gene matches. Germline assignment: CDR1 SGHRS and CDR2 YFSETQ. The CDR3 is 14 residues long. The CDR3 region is CASSRTGGPYGYTF. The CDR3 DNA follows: TGCGCCAGCAGCAGAACAGGGGGTCCCTATGGCTACACCTTC.